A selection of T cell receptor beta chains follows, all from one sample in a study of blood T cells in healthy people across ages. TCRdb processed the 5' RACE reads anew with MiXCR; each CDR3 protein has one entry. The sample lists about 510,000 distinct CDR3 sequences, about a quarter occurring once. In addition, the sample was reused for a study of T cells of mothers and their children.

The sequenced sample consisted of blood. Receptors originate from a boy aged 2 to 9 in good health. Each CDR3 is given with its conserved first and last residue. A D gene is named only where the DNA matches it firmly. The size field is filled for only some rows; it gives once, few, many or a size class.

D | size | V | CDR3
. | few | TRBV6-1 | CASSEATTRGEAFF
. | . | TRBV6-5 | CASSYFVGANEKLFF
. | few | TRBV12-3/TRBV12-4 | CASSATEMGEKLFF
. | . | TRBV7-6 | CASSLEGGVWHQETQYF
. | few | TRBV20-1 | CSASRGGLTYEQYF
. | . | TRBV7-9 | CATQGTKNIQYF
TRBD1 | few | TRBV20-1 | CSATGTVSNQPQHF
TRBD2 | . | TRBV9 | CASSAGTSGANGQFF
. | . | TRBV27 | CASSKTGPSGGYGYTF
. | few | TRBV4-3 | CASSQEVLGRDEKLFF
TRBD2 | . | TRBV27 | CASSLLTSATDTQYF
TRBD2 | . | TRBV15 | CATSRVTSGSINEQYF
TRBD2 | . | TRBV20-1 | CSATGGATDTQYF
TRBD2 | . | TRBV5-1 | CASSPGTNPYNEQFF
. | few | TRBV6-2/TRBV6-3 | CASSYSTAYGYTF
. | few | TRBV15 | CATSRGGGPLEHQETQYF
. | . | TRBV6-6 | CASSYSSGVYEQYF
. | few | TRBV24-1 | CATSDFLDEQFF
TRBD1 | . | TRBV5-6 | CASSLVGQGLYGYTF
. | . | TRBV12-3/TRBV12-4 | CASSPRSSGTDTQYF
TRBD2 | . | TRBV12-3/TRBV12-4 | CASSLRENYNEQFF
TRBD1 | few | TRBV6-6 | CASSYPGQDYEQYF
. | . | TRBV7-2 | CASSQPVRTQYF
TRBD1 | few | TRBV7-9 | CASSLEPGQGFEQYF
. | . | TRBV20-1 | CSASPIRAGSPLHF
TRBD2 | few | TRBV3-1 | CASSQPGTSVWGQFF